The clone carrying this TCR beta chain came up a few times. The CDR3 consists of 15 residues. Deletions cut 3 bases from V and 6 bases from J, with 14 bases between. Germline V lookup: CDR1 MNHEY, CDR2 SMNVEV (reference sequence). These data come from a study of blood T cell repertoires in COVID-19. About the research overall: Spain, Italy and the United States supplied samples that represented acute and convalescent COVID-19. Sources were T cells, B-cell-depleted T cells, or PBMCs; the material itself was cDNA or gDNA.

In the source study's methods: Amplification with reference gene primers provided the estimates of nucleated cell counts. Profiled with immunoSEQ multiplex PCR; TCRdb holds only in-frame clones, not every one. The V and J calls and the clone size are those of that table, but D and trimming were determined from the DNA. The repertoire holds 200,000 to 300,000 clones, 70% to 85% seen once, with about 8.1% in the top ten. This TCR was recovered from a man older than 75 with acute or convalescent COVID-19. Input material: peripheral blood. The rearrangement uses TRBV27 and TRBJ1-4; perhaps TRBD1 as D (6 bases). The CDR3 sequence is CASSFKGRGYEKLFF. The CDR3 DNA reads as TGTGCCAGCAGTTTTAAGGGCAGGGGTTATGAAAAACTGTTTTTT.